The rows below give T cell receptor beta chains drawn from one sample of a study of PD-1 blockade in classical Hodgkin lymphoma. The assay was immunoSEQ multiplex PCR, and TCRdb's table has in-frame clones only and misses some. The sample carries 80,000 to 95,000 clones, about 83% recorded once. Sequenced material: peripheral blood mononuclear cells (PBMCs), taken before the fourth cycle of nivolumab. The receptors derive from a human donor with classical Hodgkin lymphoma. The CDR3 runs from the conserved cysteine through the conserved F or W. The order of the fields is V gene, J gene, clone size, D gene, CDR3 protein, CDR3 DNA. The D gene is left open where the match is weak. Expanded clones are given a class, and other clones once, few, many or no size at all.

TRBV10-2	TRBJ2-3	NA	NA	CASSELPSGRGIDTQYF	TGCGCCAGCAGTGAATTACCTAGCGGAAGGGGGATAGATACGCAGTATTTT
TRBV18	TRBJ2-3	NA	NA	CASSPQSASDTQYF	TGTGCCAGCTCACCCCAGTCCGCCTCAGATACGCAGTATTTT
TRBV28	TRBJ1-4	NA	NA	CASSLGGATNEKLFF	TGTGCCAGCAGTCTAGGGGGTGCAACTAATGAAAAACTGTTTTTT
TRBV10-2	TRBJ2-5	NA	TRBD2	CASGRGEGETQYF	TGCGCCAGTGGACGGGGGGAGGGAGAGACCCAGTACTTC
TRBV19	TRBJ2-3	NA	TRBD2	CASSKVSGRADTQYF	TGTGCCAGTAGTAAGGTTAGCGGGAGGGCAGATACGCAGTATTTT
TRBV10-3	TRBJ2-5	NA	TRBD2	CAITERAGETQYF	TGTGCCATCACTGAGCGAGCGGGGGAGACCCAGTACTTC
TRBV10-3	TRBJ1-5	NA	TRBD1	CAISDTRDSSGEPQHF	TGTGCCATCAGTGACACCCGGGACAGTTCGGGAGAGCCCCAGCATTTT
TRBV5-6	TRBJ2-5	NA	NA	CASSFAGPGGETQYF	TGTGCCAGCAGCTTTGCAGGGCCTGGGGGAGAGACCCAGTACTTC
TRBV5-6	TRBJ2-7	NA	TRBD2	CASSPRAIAGGGNEQYF	TGTGCCAGCAGTCCCAGGGCAATAGCGGGAGGAGGCAACGAGCAGTACTTC
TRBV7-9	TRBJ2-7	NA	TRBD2	CASSSLAGGPSEQYF	TGTGCCAGCAGCTCACTAGCGGGAGGGCCGAGTGAGCAGTACTTC
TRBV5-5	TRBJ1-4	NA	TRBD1	CASSTGDSLYEKLFF	TGTGCCAGCAGCACCGGGGACAGCCTTTATGAAAAACTGTTTTTT
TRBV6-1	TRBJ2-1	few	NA	CASNRGWSYNEQFF	TGTGCCAGCAATAGGGGTTGGTCCTACAATGAGCAGTTCTTC
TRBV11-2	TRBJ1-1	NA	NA	CASSPFSPVNTEAFF	TGTGCCAGCAGCCCCTTTTCACCCGTGAACACTGAAGCTTTCTTT
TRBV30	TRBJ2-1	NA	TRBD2	CAWSGLAGVRNEQFF	TGTGCCTGGAGTGGACTAGCGGGAGTTCGCAATGAGCAGTTCTTC
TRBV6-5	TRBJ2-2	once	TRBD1	CASRGQAGELFF	TGTGCCAGCAGGGGACAGGCGGGGGAGCTGTTTTTT
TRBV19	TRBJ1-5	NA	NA	CASSIWGGKLGQPQHF	TGTGCCAGTAGTATATGGGGAGGAAAATTAGGTCAGCCCCAGCATTTT
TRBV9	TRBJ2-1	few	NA	CASSASSSYNEQFF	TGTGCCAGCAGTGCCTCGAGCTCCTACAATGAGCAGTTCTTC
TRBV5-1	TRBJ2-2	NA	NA	CASRAGSTNTGELFF	TGCGCCAGCAGGGCCGGGAGTACGAACACCGGGGAGCTGTTTTTT
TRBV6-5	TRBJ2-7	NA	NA	CASSYSQGMPYEQYF	TGTGCCAGCAGTTACTCACAGGGAATGCCCTACGAGCAGTACTTC
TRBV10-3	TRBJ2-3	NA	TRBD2	CAISQRTSGISVDTQYF	TGTGCCATCAGCCAAAGGACTAGCGGGATATCTGTAGATACGCAGTATTTT
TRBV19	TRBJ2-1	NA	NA	CASKEPYNEQFF	TGTGCCAGTAAGGAGCCCTACAATGAGCAGTTCTTC
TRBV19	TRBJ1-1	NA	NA	CASSMSGRTEAFF	TGTGCCAGTAGTATGTCAGGGCGCACTGAAGCTTTCTTT
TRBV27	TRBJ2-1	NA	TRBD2	CASSSWREVNEQFF	TGTGCCAGCAGTTCGTGGCGGGAGGTTAATGAGCAGTTCTTC
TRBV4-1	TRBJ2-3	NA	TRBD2	CASSQRLAGGPIISDTQYF	TGCGCCAGCAGCCAACGACTAGCGGGAGGCCCCATTATCTCGGATACGCAGTATTTT
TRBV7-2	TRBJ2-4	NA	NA	CASSRGAVAKNIQYF	TGTGCCAGCAGCCGAGGCGCGGTAGCCAAAAACATTCAGTACTTC
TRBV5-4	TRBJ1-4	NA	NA	CASSSRREPNEKLFF	TGTGCCAGCAGCTCCCGCCGGGAACCTAATGAAAAACTGTTTTTT
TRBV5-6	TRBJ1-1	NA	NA	CASSFPKNTEAFF	TGTGCCAGCAGCTTCCCCAAGAACACTGAAGCTTTCTTT
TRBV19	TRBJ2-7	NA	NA	CASSIEKGIYEQYF	TGTGCCAGTAGTATAGAGAAAGGGATCTACGAGCAGTACTTC
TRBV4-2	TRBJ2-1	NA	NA	CASSTGGTQDNEQFF	TGTGCCAGCAGCACCGGTGGAACTCAGGACAATGAGCAGTTCTTC
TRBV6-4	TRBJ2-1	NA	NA	CASSDSPSGSYNEQFF	TGTGCCAGCAGTGACTCCCCCTCGGGCTCCTACAATGAGCAGTTCTTC
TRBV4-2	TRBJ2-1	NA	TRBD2	CASSQRTSGYNEQFF	TGTGCCAGCAGCCAGAGGACTAGCGGCTACAATGAGCAGTTCTTC
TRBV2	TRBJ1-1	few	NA	CASSEPVVSGEAFF	TGTGCCAGCAGTGAACCCGTCGTTTCGGGTGAAGCTTTCTTT
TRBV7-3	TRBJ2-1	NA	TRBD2	CASSLGLAAYNEQFF	TGTGCCAGCAGCCTCGGACTAGCGGCCTACAATGAGCAGTTCTTC
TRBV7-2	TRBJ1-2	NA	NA	CASSLETGGGGYTF	TGTGCCAGCAGCCTCGAGACGGGGGGTGGTGGCTACACCTTC
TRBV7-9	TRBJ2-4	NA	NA	CASSLMEDGQNIQYF	TGTGCCAGCAGCTTAATGGAGGACGGCCAAAACATTCAGTACTTC
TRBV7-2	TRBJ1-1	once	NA	CASSLAPQGGGTEAFF	TGTGCCAGCAGCTTAGCCCCACAGGGTGGAGGTACTGAAGCTTTCTTT
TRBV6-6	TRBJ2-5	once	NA	CASGFERQYF	TGTGCCAGCGGGTTTGAGCGGCAGTACTTC
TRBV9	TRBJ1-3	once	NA	CASSVAREYSGNTIYF	TGTGCCAGCAGCGTGGCCCGGGAGTACTCTGGAAACACCATATATTTT
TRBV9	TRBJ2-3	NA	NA	CASGPVDTQYF	TGTGCCAGCGGCCCGGTTGATACGCAGTATTTT
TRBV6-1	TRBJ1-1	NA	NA	CASSEPGGRGTEAFF	TGTGCCAGCAGTGAACCCGGGGGGCGGGGAACTGAAGCTTTCTTT
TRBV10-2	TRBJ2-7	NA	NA	CASSESRIYEQYF	TGCGCCAGCAGTGAGTCGAGGATTTACGAGCAGTACTTC
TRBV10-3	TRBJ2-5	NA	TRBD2	CAISESIGSGSLETQYF	TGTGCCATCAGTGAGTCGATCGGTAGCGGGAGCCTAGAGACCCAGTACTTC
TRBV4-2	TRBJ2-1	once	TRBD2	CASALGLAGGRGEQFF	TGTGCCAGCGCCCTAGGACTAGCGGGAGGAAGGGGTGAGCAGTTCTTC
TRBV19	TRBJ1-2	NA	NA	CASSTQGPYGYTF	TGTGCCAGTAGTACACAGGGACCCTATGGCTACACCTTC
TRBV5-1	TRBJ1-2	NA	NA	CASSLSGGDGYTF	TGCGCCAGCAGCTTGTCGGGAGGGGATGGCTACACCTTC
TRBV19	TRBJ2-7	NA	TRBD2	CASRVSGRGLYEQYF	TGTGCCAGTAGGGTTAGCGGGAGGGGTCTCTACGAGCAGTACTTC
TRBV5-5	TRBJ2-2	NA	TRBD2	CASSGRLAGTGELFF	TGTGCCAGCAGCGGAAGACTAGCGGGGACCGGGGAGCTGTTTTTT
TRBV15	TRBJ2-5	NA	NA	CATSKGGTYQETQYF	TGTGCCACCAGCAAGGGGGGGACATACCAAGAGACCCAGTACTTC
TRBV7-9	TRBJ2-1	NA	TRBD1	CASSPTGGRLYNEQFF	TGTGCCAGCAGCCCCACAGGGGGCCGCCTATACAATGAGCAGTTCTTC
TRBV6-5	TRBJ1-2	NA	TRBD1	CASSYPTGNYGYTF	TGTGCCAGCAGTTACCCGACAGGGAACTATGGCTACACCTTC
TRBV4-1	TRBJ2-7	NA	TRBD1	CASSQAPGGISSYEQYF	TGCGCCAGCAGCCAAGCCCCAGGGGGAATTAGCTCCTACGAGCAGTACTTC